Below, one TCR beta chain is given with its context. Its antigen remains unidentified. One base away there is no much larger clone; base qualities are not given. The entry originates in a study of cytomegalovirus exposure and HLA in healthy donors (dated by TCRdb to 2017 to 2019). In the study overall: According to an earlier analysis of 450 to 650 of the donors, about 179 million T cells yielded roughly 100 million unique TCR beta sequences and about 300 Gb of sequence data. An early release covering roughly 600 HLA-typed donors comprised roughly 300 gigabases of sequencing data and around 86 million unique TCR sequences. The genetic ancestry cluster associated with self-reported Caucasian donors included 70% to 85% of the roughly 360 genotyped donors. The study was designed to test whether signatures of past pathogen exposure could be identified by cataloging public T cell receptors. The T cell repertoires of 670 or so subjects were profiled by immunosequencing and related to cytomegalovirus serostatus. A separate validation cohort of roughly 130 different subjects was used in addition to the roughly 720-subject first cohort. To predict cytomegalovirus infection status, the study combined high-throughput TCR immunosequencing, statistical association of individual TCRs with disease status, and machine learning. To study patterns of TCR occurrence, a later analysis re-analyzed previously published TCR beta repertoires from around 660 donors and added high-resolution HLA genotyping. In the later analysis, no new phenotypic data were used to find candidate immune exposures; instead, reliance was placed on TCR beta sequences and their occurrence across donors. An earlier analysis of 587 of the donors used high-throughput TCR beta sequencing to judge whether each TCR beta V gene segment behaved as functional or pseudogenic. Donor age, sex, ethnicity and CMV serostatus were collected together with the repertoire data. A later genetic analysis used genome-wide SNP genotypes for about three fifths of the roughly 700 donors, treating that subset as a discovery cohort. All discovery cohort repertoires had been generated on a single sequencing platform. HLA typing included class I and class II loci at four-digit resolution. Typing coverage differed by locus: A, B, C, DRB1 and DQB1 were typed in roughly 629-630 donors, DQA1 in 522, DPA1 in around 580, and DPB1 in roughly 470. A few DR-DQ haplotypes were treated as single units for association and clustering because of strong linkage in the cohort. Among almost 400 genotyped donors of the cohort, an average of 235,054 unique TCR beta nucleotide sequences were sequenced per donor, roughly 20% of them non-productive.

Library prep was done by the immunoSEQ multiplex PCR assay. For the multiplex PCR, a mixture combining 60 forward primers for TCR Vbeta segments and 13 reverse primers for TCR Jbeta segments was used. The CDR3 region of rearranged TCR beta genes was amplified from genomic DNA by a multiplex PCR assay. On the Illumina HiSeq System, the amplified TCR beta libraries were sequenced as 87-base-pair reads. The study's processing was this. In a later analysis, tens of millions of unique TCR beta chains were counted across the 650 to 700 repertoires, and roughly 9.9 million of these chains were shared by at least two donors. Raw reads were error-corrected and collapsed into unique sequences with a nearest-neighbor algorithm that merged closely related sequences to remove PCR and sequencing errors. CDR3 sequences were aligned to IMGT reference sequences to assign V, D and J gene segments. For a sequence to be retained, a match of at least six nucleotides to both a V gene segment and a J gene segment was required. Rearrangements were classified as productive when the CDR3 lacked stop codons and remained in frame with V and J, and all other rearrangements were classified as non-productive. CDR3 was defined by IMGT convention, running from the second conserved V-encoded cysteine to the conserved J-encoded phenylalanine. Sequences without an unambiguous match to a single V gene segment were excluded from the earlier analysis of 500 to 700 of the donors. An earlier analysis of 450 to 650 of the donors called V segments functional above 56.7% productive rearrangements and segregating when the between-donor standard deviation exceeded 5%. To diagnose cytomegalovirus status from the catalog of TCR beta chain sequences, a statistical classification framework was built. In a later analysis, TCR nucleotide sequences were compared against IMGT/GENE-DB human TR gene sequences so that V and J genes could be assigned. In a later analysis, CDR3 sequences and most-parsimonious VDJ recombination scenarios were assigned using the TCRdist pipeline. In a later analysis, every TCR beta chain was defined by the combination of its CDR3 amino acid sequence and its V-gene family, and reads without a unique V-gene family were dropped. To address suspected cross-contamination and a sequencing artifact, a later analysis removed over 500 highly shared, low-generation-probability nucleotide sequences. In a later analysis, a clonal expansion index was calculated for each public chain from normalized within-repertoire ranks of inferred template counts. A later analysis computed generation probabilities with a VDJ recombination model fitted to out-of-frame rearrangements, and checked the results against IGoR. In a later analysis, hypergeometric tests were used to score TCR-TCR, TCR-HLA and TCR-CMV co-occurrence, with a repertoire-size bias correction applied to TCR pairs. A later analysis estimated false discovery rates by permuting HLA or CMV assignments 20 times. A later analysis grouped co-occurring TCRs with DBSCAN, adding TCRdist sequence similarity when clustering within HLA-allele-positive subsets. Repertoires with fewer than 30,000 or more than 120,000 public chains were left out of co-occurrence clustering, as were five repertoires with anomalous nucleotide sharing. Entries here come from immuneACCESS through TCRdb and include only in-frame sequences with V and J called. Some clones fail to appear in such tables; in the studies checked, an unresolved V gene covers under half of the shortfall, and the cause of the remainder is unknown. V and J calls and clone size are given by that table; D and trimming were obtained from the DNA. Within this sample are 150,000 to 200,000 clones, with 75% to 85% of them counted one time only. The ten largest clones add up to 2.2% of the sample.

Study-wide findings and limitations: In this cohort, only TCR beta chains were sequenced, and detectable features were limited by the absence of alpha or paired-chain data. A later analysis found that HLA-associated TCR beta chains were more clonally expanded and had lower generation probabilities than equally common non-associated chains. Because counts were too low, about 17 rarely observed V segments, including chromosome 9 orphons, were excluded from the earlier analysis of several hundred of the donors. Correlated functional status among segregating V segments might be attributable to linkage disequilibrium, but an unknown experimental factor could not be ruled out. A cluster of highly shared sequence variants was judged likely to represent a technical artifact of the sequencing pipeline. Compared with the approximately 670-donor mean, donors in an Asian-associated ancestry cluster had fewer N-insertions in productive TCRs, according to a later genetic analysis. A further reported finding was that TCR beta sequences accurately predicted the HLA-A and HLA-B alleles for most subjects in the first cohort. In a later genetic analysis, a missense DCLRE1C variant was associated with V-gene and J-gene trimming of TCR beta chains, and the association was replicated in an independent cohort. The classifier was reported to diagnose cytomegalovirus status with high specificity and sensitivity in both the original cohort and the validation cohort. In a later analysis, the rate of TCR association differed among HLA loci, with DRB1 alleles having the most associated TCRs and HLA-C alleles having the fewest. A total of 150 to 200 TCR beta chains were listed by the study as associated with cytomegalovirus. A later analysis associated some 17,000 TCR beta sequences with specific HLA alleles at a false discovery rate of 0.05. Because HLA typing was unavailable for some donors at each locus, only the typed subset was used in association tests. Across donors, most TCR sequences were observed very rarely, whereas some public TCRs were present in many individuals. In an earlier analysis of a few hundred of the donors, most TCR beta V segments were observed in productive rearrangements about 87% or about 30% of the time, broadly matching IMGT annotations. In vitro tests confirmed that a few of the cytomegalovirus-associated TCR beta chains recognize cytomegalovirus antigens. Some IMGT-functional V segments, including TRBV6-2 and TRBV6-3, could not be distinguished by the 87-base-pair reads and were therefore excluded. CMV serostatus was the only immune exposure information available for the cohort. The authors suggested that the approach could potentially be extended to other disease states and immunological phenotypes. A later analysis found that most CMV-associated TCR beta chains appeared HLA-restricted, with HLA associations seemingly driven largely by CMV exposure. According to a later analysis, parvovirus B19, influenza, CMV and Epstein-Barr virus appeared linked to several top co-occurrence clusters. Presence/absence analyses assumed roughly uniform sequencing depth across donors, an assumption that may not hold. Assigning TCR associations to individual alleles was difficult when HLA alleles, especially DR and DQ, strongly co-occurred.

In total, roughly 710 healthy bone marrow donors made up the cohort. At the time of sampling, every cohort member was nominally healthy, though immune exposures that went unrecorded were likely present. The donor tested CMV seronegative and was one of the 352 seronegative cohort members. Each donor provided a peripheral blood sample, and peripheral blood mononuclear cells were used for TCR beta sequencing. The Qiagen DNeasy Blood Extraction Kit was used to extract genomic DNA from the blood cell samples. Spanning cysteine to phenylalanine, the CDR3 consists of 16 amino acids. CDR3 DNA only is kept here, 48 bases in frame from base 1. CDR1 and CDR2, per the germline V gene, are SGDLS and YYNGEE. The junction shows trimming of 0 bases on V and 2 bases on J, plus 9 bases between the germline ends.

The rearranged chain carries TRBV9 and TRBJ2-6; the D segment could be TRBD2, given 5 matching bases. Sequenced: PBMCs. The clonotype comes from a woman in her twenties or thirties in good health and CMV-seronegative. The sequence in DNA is TGTGCCAGCAGCGTAGTTGCCGGGACTGGGGCCAACGTCCTGACTTTC. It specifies CASSVVAGTGANVLTF.